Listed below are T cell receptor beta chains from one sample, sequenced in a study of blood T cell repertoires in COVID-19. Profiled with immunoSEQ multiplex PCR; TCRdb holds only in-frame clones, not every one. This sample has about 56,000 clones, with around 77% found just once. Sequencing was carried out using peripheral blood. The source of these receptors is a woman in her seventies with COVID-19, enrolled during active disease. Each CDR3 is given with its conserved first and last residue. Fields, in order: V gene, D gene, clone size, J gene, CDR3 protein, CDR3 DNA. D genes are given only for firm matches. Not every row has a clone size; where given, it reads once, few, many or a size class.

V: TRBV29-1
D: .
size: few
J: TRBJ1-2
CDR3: CSVEVPGLLGVGYTF
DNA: TGCAGCGTTGAAGTACCAGGCCTTTTGGGAGTTGGCTACACCTTC

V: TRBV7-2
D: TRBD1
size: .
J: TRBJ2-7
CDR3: CASSQRQGSSYEQYF
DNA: TGTGCCAGCAGCCAAAGACAGGGGTCCTCCTACGAGCAGTACTTC

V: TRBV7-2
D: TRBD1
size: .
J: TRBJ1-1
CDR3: CASSWRAQGVESEAFF
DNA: TGTGCCAGCAGCTGGCGGGCGCAGGGGGTCGAGAGTGAAGCTTTCTTT

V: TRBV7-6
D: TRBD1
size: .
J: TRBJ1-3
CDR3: CASSSGQGPITNSGNTIYF
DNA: TGTGCCAGCAGCTCGGGACAGGGGCCGATCACCAACTCTGGAAACACCATATATTTT

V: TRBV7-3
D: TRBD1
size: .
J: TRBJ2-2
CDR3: CASSSNRDRGLTGELFF
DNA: TGTGCCAGCAGCTCAAACCGGGACAGGGGGCTCACCGGGGAGCTGTTTTTT

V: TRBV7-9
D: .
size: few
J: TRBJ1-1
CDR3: CASSLLRIGLFMNTEAFF
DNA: TGTGCCAGCAGCTTATTGAGGATAGGTCTTTTCATGAACACTGAAGCTTTCTTT

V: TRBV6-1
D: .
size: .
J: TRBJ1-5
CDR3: CASSEYSHQPQHF
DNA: TGTGCCAGCAGTGAATACAGTCATCAGCCCCAGCATTTT

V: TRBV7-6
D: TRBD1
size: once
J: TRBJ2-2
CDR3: CASSSTGGNTGELFF
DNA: TGTGCCAGCAGCTCGACAGGGGGCAACACCGGGGAGCTGTTTTTT

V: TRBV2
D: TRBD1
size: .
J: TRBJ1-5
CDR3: CASRHRGFDQPQHF
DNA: TGTGCCAGCAGGCACAGGGGATTCGATCAGCCCCAGCATTTT

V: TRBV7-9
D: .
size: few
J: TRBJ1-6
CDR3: CASSLGGGDNSPLHF
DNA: TGTGCCAGCAGCTTAGGGGGGGGTGATAATTCACCCCTCCACTTT

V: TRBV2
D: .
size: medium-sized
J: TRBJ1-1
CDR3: CASGQNTEAFF
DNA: TGTGCCAGCGGCCAGAACACTGAAGCTTTCTTT

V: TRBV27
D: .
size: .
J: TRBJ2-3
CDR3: CASSRGRRDTQYF
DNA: TGTGCCAGCAGCCGCGGGCGTAGAGATACGCAGTATTTT

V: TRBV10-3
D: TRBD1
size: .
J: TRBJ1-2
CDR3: CAISDTGANYGYTF
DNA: TGTGCCATCAGTGATACAGGGGCGAACTATGGCTACACCTTC

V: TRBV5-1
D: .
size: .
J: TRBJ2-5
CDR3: CASSLGSDQTETQYF
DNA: TGCGCCAGCAGCTTGGGGTCCGATCAGACTGAGACCCAGTACTTC

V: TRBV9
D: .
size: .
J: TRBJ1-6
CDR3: CASSVDPGNSPLHF
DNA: TGTGCCAGCAGCGTAGATCCAGGGAATTCACCCCTCCACTTT

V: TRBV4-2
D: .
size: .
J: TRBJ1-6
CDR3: CASSQEEYNSPLHF
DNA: TGTGCCAGCAGCCAAGAGGAGTATAATTCACCCCTCCACTTT

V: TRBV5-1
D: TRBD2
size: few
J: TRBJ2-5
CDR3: CASSLAGRGARSETQYF
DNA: TGCGCCAGCAGCTTGGCCGGGCGGGGGGCTAGATCGGAGACCCAGTACTTC

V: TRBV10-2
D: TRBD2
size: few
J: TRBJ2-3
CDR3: CASMSSGMGDTQYF
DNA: TGCGCCAGCATGTCTAGCGGAATGGGGGATACGCAGTATTTT

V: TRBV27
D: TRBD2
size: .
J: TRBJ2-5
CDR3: CASRKAGEETQYF
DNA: TGTGCCAGCAGAAAAGCGGGGGAGGAGACCCAGTACTTC

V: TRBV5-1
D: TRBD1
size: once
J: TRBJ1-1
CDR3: CASSPTGLNTEAFF
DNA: TGCGCCAGCAGCCCGACAGGGCTGAACACTGAAGCTTTCTTT

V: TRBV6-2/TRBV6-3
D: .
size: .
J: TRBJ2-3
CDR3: CASSWATDTQYF
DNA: TGTGCCAGCAGTTGGGCCACAGATACGCAGTATTTT

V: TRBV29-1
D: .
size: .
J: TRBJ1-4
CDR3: CSVDPGRDEKLFF
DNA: TGCAGCGTTGACCCCGGGCGGGATGAAAAACTGTTTTTT

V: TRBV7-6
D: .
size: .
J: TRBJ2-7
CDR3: CASSPVRGNQDEQYF
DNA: TGTGCCAGCAGCCCAGTCCGGGGGAATCAGGACGAGCAGTACTTC

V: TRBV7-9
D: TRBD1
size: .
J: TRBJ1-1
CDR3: CASRPGQGNTEAFF
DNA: TGTGCCAGCAGGCCAGGACAGGGAAACACTGAAGCTTTCTTT

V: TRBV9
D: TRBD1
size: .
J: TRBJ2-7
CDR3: CASSVAGDRIYEQYF
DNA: TGTGCCAGCAGCGTAGCTGGGGACAGGATCTACGAGCAGTACTTC

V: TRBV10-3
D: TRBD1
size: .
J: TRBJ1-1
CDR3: CAISPGQGSTEAFF
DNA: TGTGCCATCAGTCCGGGACAGGGTAGCACTGAAGCTTTCTTT

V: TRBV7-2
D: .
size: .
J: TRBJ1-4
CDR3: CASRGFPGKKLFF
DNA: TGTGCCAGCAGAGGATTTCCCGGGAAAAAACTGTTTTTT

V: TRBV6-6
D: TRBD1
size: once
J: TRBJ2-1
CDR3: CASSYSNRGNEQFF
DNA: TGTGCCAGCAGTTACTCGAACAGGGGCAATGAGCAGTTCTTC

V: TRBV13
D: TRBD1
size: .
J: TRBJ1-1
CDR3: CASSLGTGGAWNTEAFF
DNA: TGTGCCAGCAGCTTAGGGACAGGGGGCGCGTGGAACACTGAAGCTTTCTTT

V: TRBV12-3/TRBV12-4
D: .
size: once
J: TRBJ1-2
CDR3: CASTPERWYGYTF
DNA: TGTGCCAGCACCCCGGAGCGGTGGTATGGCTACACCTTC

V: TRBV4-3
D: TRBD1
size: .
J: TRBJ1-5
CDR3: CASSQGTGGNQPQHF
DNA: TGCGCCAGCAGCCAGGGGACAGGCGGCAATCAGCCCCAGCATTTT

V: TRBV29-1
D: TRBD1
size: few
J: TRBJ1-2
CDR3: CSVLRGQFGYTF
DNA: TGCAGCGTCCTAAGGGGGCAGTTTGGCTACACCTTC

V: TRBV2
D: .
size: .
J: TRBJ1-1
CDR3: CASSPLPTANTEAFF
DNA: TGTGCCAGCTCACCCCTTCCGACAGCAAACACTGAAGCTTTCTTT

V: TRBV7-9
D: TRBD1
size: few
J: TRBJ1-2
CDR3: CASRTGQGALYTF
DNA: TGTGCCAGCAGAACGGGACAGGGGGCCCTCTACACCTTC

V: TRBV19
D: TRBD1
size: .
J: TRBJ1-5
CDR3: CASSRRGLGNQPQHF
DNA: TGTGCCAGTAGCAGAAGGGGGCTTGGCAATCAGCCCCAGCATTTT

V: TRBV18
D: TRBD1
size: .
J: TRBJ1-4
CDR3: CASSPRTGRIGEKLFF
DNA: TGTGCCAGCTCACCCCGGACAGGACGGATCGGGGAAAAACTGTTTTTT

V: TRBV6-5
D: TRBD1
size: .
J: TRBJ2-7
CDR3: CASSYSGQSSYEQYF
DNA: TGTGCCAGCAGTTACTCGGGACAGAGCTCCTACGAGCAGTACTTC

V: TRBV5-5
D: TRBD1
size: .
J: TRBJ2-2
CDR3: CASSLLGTGNTNTGELFF
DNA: TGTGCCAGCAGCTTGTTAGGGACAGGGAACACGAACACCGGGGAGCTGTTTTTT

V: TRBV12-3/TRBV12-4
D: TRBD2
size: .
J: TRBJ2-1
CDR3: CAAGGRENEQFF
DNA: TGTGCCGCGGGGGGGAGGGAAAATGAGCAGTTCTTC

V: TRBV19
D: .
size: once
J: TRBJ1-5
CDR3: CARFPGGNQPQHF
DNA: TGTGCCAGATTTCCCGGGGGCAATCAGCCCCAGCATTTT

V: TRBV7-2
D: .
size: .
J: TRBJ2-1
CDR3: CASSLGAINEQFF
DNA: TGTGCCAGCAGCTTAGGGGCTATCAATGAGCAGTTCTTC

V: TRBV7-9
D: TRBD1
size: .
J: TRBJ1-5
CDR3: CASSTGTGPFGPQHF
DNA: TGTGCCAGCAGTACCGGGACAGGCCCGTTTGGGCCCCAGCATTTT

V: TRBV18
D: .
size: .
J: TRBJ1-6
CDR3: CASSLGRGNSPLHF
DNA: TGTGCCAGCTCACTCGGGAGAGGGAATTCACCCCTCCACTTT

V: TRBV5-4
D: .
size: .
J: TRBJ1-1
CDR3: CASTPGIGMNTEAFF
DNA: TGTGCCAGCACCCCAGGGATTGGAATGAACACTGAAGCTTTCTTT

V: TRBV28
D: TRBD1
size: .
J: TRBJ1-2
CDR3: CASSVTGGFGYTF
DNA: TGTGCCAGCAGTGTCACAGGGGGCTTTGGCTACACCTTC

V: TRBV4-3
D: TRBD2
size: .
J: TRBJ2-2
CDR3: CASSQGGTSGLNTGELFF
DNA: TGCGCCAGCAGCCAAGGGGGGACTAGCGGACTAAACACCGGGGAGCTGTTTTTT

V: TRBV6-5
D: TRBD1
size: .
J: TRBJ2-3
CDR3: CASTPTGADTQYF
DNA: TGTGCCAGCACCCCGACAGGGGCAGATACGCAGTATTTT

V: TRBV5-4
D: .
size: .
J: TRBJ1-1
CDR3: CASSPRGGDTEAFF
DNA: TGTGCCAGCAGCCCGCGGGGGGGGGACACTGAAGCTTTCTTT

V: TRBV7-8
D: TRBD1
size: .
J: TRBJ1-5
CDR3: CASSTSAGTGNQPQHF
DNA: TGTGCCAGCAGCACATCCGCCGGGACAGGGAATCAGCCCCAGCATTTT

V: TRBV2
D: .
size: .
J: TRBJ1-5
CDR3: CASNPGISNQPQHF
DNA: TGTGCCAGCAATCCGGGAATCAGCAATCAGCCCCAGCATTTT

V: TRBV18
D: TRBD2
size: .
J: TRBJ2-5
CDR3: CASSPPGLAGAPETQYF
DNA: TGTGCCAGCTCACCACCGGGACTAGCGGGGGCCCCGGAGACCCAGTACTTC

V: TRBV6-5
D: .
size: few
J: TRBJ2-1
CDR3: CASREGKGEQFF
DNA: TGTGCCAGCAGGGAGGGGAAGGGTGAGCAGTTCTTC

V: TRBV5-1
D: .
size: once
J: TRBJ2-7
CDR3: CASSSGPRVEQYF
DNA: TGCGCCAGCAGCTCGGGTCCCAGGGTCGAGCAGTACTTC

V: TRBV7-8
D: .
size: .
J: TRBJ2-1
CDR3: CASSLESRSYNEQFF
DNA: TGTGCCAGCAGCTTAGAGAGCCGGTCCTACAATGAGCAGTTCTTC

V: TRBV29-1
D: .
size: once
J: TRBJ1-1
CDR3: CSGGHNTEAFF
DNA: TGCAGCGGAGGTCACAACACTGAAGCTTTCTTT